Described below is a single T cell receptor beta chain sequence and its context. Its target is unknown. This record belongs to a study of post-analysis software for immune sequencing data. Study in general: Progressive-relapsing, secondary progressive and relapsing-remitting multiple sclerosis were among the disease courses included. Findings and limits, study-wide: Significantly decreased normalized Chao1 diversity was recorded for multiple sclerosis patients relative to controls. When the samples were clustered directly with F measure, those that had been prepared in the same batch showed strong co-clustering. Roughly five TRBV segments were more frequent in patients than controls; TRBV5-6, TRBV5-1 and TRBV20-1 belonged to this group.

V was pared by 3 bases and J by 13 bases, with 10 bases of the junction left unmatched. Germline V lookup: CDR1 DFQATT, CDR2 SNEGSKA (reference sequence). The CDR3 length is 13 residues. Built from TCR beta cDNA, the libraries had unique molecular identifiers in them. TCRdb re-called the PCR reads with MiXCR, one entry per CDR3 protein. The data show fewer than 600,000 distinct CDR3 sequences, 40% to 55% seen once. The sequencing sample was made of blood. This chain links TRBV20-1 with TRBJ2-5; 11 bases are shared with TRBD1. The clonotype was recovered from a girl aged 5-17 years with multiple sclerosis. CDR3 in amino acids: CSARIPGQGDLYF. The CDR3 DNA reads TGCAGTGCTAGGATCCCGGGACAGGGGGATCTGTACTTC.